One and the same sample provided the 2 T cell receptor beta chains below, sequenced in a study of molecular identifiers for immune sequencing clone quantification. TCRdb processed the PCR reads anew with MiXCR; each CDR3 protein has one entry. Among 85,000 to 100,000 distinct CDR3 sequences listed, 20% to 25% were seen once. Sequenced input: naive CD8+ T cells from blood, with Jurkat cell RNA spiked in. Subset given: FACS-sorted CD8+CD4-CCR7+CD45RA+ naive T cells. These receptors were collected from a human donor in good health. Some libraries in this study had Jurkat cell RNA spiked in.

Notes on this clonotype: A much larger clone sits a single nucleotide away, making a read error possible. The chain couples TRBV2 to TRBJ1-2; D call uncertain. Germline lookup yields CDR1 SNHLY and CDR2 FYNNEI. The CDR3 length is 13 residues. The V gene lost 4 bases and the J gene lost 1 base, with 7 bases spanning the gap. CDR3 residues: CASSGWGNYGYTF. CDR3 in DNA: TGTGCCAGCAGTGGATGGGGTAACTATGGCTACACCTTC. Full variable domain (outside the CDR3, taken from reference TRBV2 and TRBJ1-2): EPEVTQTPSHQVTQMGQEVILRCVPISNHLYFYWYRQILGQKVEFLVSFYNNEISEKSEIFDDQFSVERPDGSNFTLKIRSTKLEDSAMYFCASSGWGNYGYTFGSGTRLTVV.

This clonotype was recorded a few times. The chain carries TRBV9 and TRBJ2-5; a possible D gene is TRBD2 (5 bases). Trimming shortened V by 0 bases and J by 2 bases, and 8 bases separated the two germline ends. Germline V gives CDR1 SGDLS, CDR2 YYNGEE. The CDR3 loop spans 14 amino acids. CDR3 region: CASSVELGQETQYF. In nucleotides, the CDR3 is TGTGCCAGCAGCGTAGAACTAGGACAAGAGACCCAGTACTTC.